This T cell receptor (beta chain) stems from a study of shared clonotypes between healthy human individuals. In the naive CD8 group, cells lacked CD45RO and were positively selected for CCR7, so terminally differentiated effector memory CD45RA+ cells were left out. Assay: immunoSEQ multiplex PCR; the TCRdb copy retains only in-frame clones and omits some. Altogether about 1,800,000 clones are present, about 94% being singletons, with the ten largest covering less than 1.5%. The CDR3 totals 17 residues. Deletions cut 2 bases from V and 0 bases from J, with 11 bases between. Germline V CDR1 and CDR2: MNHEY, SMNVEV (reference sequence).

Sequencing was performed on naive CD8+ T cells sorted from blood. The chain carries TRBV27 and TRBJ1-6; D gene unclear. The TCR sequence derives from a man aged 18 to 29 in good health. CDR3 sequence: CASSLTSESSYNSPLHF. CDR3 DNA: TGTGCCAGCAGTTTAACGTCGGAGAGCTCCTATAATTCACCCCTCCACTTT.